These T cell receptor beta chains were read from a single sample in a study of response to subunit inactivated influenza vaccine. A single record per CDR3 protein comes from TCRdb applying MiXCR to the RT-PCR reads. This sample yields hundreds of thousands of distinct CDR3 sequences, of which 12% to 15% are seen a single time; 6.5% to 8% belongs to the top ten. This specimen consisted of PBMCs from blood, obtained 14 days before vaccination. All receptors come from a man aged 45-60 years who received an inactivated influenza vaccine. Each CDR3 is given with its conserved first and last residue. Fields, in order: J gene, D gene, V gene, clone size, CDR3 DNA, CDR3 protein. A D gene is named only where the DNA matches it firmly. Some rows have no size entry. The others give once, few or many, or a class for an expanded clone.

TRBJ2-2,TRBD2,TRBV30,-,TGTGCCTGGAGTGGACTAGCGGGCACCGGGGAGCTGTTTTTT,CAWSGLAGTGELFF
TRBJ2-1,TRBD2,TRBV7-2,few,TGTGCCAGCAGCCCATATCGGTCCGCGGGAGTAAAGAATGAGCAGTTCTTC,CASSPYRSAGVKNEQFF
TRBJ2-7,TRBD1,TRBV20-1,-,TGCAGTGCTAGAGATGGGACAGGGGATTACGAGCAGTACTTC,CSARDGTGDYEQYF
TRBJ2-1,-,TRBV27,-,TGTGCCAGCAGTTTACTTAGTGGTGAGCAGTTCTTC,CASSLLSGEQFF
TRBJ2-1,-,TRBV28,many,TGTGCCAGCAATGGGGGGCCCTACAATGAGCAGTTCTTC,CASNGGPYNEQFF
TRBJ2-3,-,TRBV9,few,TGTGCCAGCAGCGCTCTTCGCGGACTGGCAGATACGCAGTATTTT,CASSALRGLADTQYF
TRBJ2-7,-,TRBV12-3/TRBV12-4,many,TGTGCCAGCAGTTTACAACAGAACTCCTACGAGCAGTACTTC,CASSLQQNSYEQYF
TRBJ2-7,-,TRBV2,-,TGTGCCAGCAGTGAACGGGACGGTCGCTCCTACGAGCAGTACTTC,CASSERDGRSYEQYF
TRBJ2-2,TRBD1,TRBV5-5,-,TGTGCCAGCAACGACAGGGGGAGGACCGGGGAGCTGTTTTTT,CASNDRGRTGELFF
TRBJ2-4,-,TRBV7-9,-,TGTGCCAGCAGTTGGATAGGGGGCATTCAGTACTTC,CASSWIGGIQYF
TRBJ2-7,-,TRBV6-1,-,TGTGCCAGCAGCATAGGACACTTTTACGAGCAGTACTTC,CASSIGHFYEQYF
TRBJ2-3,TRBD1,TRBV7-9,few,TGTGCCAGCAGCTTATCAGGACAGGGGTCAGGGGATACGCAGTATTTT,CASSLSGQGSGDTQYF
TRBJ2-1,TRBD2,TRBV28,-,TGTGCCAGCAGTCGACTAGCGGGAGGGTTTGATGAGCAGTTCTTC,CASSRLAGGFDEQFF
TRBJ2-7,-,TRBV7-2,many,TGTGCCAGCAGCACCTACTACGAGCAGTACTTC,CASSTYYEQYF
TRBJ2-7,-,TRBV7-2,-,TGTGCCAGCAGCGAGACAGTTTACGAGCAGTACTTC,CASSETVYEQYF
TRBJ2-2,-,TRBV12-3/TRBV12-4,-,TGTGCCAGCAGGGGGGGATATCTCACCGGGGAGCTGTTTTTT,CASRGGYLTGELFF
TRBJ2-7,-,TRBV7-2,-,TGTGCCAGCAGCTTGATGGGGAACTACGAGCAGTACTTC,CASSLMGNYEQYF
TRBJ2-2,-,TRBV12-3/TRBV12-4,few,TGTGCCAGCAGTTTGGGCGGGTGGATCGGGGAGCTGTTTTTT,CASSLGGWIGELFF
TRBJ1-1,TRBD1,TRBV30,many,TGTGCCTGGGGACAGGTGAGGACTGAAGCTTTCTTT,CAWGQVRTEAFF
TRBJ2-7,-,TRBV5-1,many,TGCGCCAGCAGCTTGAAAGGGAGCTCCTACGAGCAGTACTTC,CASSLKGSSYEQYF
TRBJ1-1,-,TRBV4-2,-,TGTGCCAGCAGCCAAGATCGGGGGGACACTGAAGCTTTCTTT,CASSQDRGDTEAFF
TRBJ1-4,-,TRBV4-2,-,TGTGCCAGCAGCCCGGACCTTCGGAGGGATGAAAAACTGTTTTTT,CASSPDLRRDEKLFF
TRBJ2-6,-,TRBV27,-,TGTGCCAGCGCCCCGTATACTTCTGGGGCCAACGTCCTGACTTTC,CASAPYTSGANVLTF
TRBJ2-1,-,TRBV25-1,-,TGTGCCAGCAGTGAATGGTACGGCCCGGACAATGAGCAGTTCTTC,CASSEWYGPDNEQFF
TRBJ1-2,-,TRBV27,few,TGTGCCAGCAGTTCTCGAGATCGAACAGGGAACTATGGCTACACCTTC,CASSSRDRTGNYGYTF
TRBJ1-2,-,TRBV20-1,few,TGCAGTGCTAGAGGAACAGCGCTCTATGGCTACACCTTC,CSARGTALYGYTF
TRBJ1-5,-,TRBV2,-,TGTGCCAGCACCGCGGAGCAGCGGTATCAGCCCCAGCATTTT,CASTAEQRYQPQHF